The 28 T cell receptor beta chains in this list originate from one sample, sequenced in a study of T cell responses to AZD1222 COVID-19 vaccine. Sequencing used immunoSEQ multiplex PCR; TCRdb keeps in-frame clones, though not all of them. The sample records approximately 110,000 clones, 90% to 95% being singletons. The material sequenced was peripheral blood, taken on day 0 of AZD1222 vaccination. All receptors come from an adult in good health.

This chain links TRBV5-1 with TRBJ2-1; 11 bases match TRBD1. The CDR3 contains 17 residues. Germline V gene data show CDR1 as SGHRS and CDR2 as YFSETQ. Trimming removed 3 bases from V and 7 bases from J; junction bases left unmatched: 12. CDR3 residues: CASSSLPGQGAGNEQFF. The CDR3 DNA sequence: TGCGCCAGCAGCTCACTCCCAGGACAGGGGGCGGGTAATGAGCAGTTCTTC.

This chain links TRBV28 with TRBJ2-3, with unresolved D. Trimming pared 3 bases from V and 1 base from J, leaving 14 bases between. Germline assignment: CDR1 MDHEN and CDR2 SYDVKM. The CDR3 sequence is 16 residues long. The CDR3 reads CASSLRLFEGTDTQYF. The CDR3 region has the DNA TGTGCCAGCAGTTTGCGGCTCTTTGAAGGCACAGATACGCAGTATTTT. The whole variable domain, remainder taken from reference TRBV28 and TRBJ2-3, is DVKVTQSSRYLVKRTGEKVFLECVQDMDHENMFWYRQDPGLGLRLIYFSYDVKMKEKGDIPEGYSVSREKKERFSLILESASTNQTSMYLCASSLRLFEGTDTQYFGPGTRLTVL.

The genes are TRBV6-5 and TRBJ2-7; TRBD1 matches 7 bases. The CDR3 length is 14 residues. Per germline, CDR1 MNHEY and CDR2 SVGAGI. Trimming removed 4 bases from V and 2 bases from J; junction bases left unmatched: 5. Here the CDR3 reads CASSLRDRAYEQYF. DNA of the CDR3: TGTGCCAGCAGTTTACGGGACAGAGCCTACGAGCAGTACTTC.

The chain joins TRBV27 to TRBJ1-5, with a tentative D call TRBD1 (5 bases). This CDR3 has 17 amino acids. V was clipped by 4 bases and J by 9 bases, with 25 bases between them. Germline lookup yields CDR1 MNHEY and CDR2 SMNVEV (reference sequence). CDR3 bases: TGTGCCAGCAGTTCTCAAGCCGGGACGGGAAGACTGGGGCCCCAGCATTTT. Translated: CASSSQAGTGRLGPQHF.

The CDR3: CASSHQQGVYEQYF. The CDR3 coding sequence is TGTGCCAGCAGCCACCAACAGGGGGTATACGAGCAGTACTTC. The chain joins TRBV3-1 (or the pseudogene TRBV3-2) to TRBJ2-7, with 8 bases identical to TRBD1. Trimming took 3 bases from V and 4 from J; bases not matched to a gene: 5. The length of the CDR3 is 14 residues. The germline V gene has CDR1 LGHDT and CDR2 YNNKEL (reference sequence).

As DNA, the CDR3 is TGTGCCACCAGTGCCACGACTAGAGCCGGGGAGCTGTTTTTT. Protein product: CATSATTRAGELFF. The chain joins TRBV24-1 to TRBJ2-2; possibly TRBD2 for D (6 bases). This CDR3 is 14 amino acids long. Germline V gene data show CDR1 as KGHDR and CDR2 as SFDVKD. Trimming took 5 bases from V and 6 from J, leaving 12 bases between them.

The chain carries TRBV30 and TRBJ1-6, with a possible D match to TRBD1 (5 bases). The CDR3 loop spans 12 amino acids. The V end lost 3 bases, the J end lost 7 bases, and 7 bases lay between the germline ends. CDR1 and CDR2 from the germline V gene are GTSNPN and SVGIG (reference sequence). CDR3 coding DNA: TGTGCCTGGAGCGGGGGAAATTCACCCCTCCACTTT. The encoded protein is CAWSGGNSPLHF.

The V and J genes are TRBV19 and TRBJ2-7, with D unclear. Trimming shortened V by 7 bases and J by 5 bases, and 18 bases separated the two germline ends. CDR3 length: 14 residues. Germline V gene sequence: CDR1 LNHDA, CDR2 SQIVND (reference sequence). The CDR3 protein is CASTVEATGNEQYF. The CDR3 DNA reads TGTGCCAGTACCGTCGAGGCGACTGGAAACGAGCAGTACTTC.

This rearrangement joins TRBV6-5 to TRBJ1-2, with 9 positions matching TRBD1. V was pared by 0 bases and J by 6 bases, with 2 bases of the junction left unmatched. The CDR3 loop spans 14 amino acids. Per germline, CDR1 MNHEY and CDR2 SVGAGI. The CDR3, as DNA: TGTGCCAGCAGTTACTCCCGGGACAGGGATGGCTACACCTTC. Its translation: CASSYSRDRDGYTF.

This clone was counted only a few times. The gene calls are TRBV4-3 and TRBJ2-7; D unresolved. In germline, CDR1 is LGHNA, CDR2 YSLEER. The CDR3 spans 14 residues. The V and J ends lost 2 bases and 7 bases respectively, with 15 bases between them. The CDR3 nucleotides read TGCGCCAGCAGCCAAAAAACCTCCTTCTATGAGCAGTACTTC. It yields the protein CASSQKTSFYEQYF.

V usage is TRBV18 and J usage is TRBJ1-1, with D unclear. The V end lost 5 bases, the J end lost 5 bases, and 15 bases lay between the germline ends. This CDR3 has 14 amino acids. Germline CDR1 is KGHSH and CDR2 is LQKENI. The CDR3 spells CASSSLARGTEAFF. Written as DNA, the CDR3 is TGTGCCAGCTCATCCTTGGCCCGAGGAACTGAAGCTTTCTTT.

This clone was detected once. The genes are TRBV5-1 and TRBJ2-1, with D perhaps TRBD1 (5 bases). Trimming removed 5 bases from V and 2 bases from J, with 11 bases in between. Germline lookup yields CDR1 SGHRS and CDR2 YFSETQ. CDR3 length: 14 residues. DNA for the CDR3: TGCGCCAGCAGTAACGACAGCCCCTACAATGAGCAGTTCTTC. Protein sequence: CASSNDSPYNEQFF.

The J gene is TRBJ2-1, the V gene TRBV6-5; D gene uncertain. V lost 0 bases, J lost 10 bases, and 10 bases lay in between. This CDR3 contains 13 residues. The germline gives CDR1 MNHEY, CDR2 SVGAGI. The CDR3 nucleotides are TGTGCCAGCAGTTACTCGAGGATGGAAGAGCAGTTCTTC. Amino acids: CASSYSRMEEQFF.

The chain joins TRBV15 to TRBJ2-1; 7 bases agree with TRBD2. There are 16 residues in the CDR3. Germline V gene data show CDR1 as LNHNV and CDR2 as YYDKDF (reference sequence). J lost 3 bases, V lost 0 bases, and 5 bases had no gene match. The CDR3 region has the DNA TGTGCCACCAGCAGAGAGCGGGAGTCGGGCTACAATGAGCAGTTCTTC. Its protein is CATSRERESGYNEQFF.

V and J are TRBV5-6 and TRBJ2-5, with unresolved D. V lost 2 bases and J lost 5, with 4 bases in between. Germline loops: CDR1 SGHDT, CDR2 YYEEEE. CDR3 length equals 11 residues. Here the CDR3 reads CASSFGETQYF. In nucleotides, the CDR3 is TGTGCCAGCAGCTTTGGTGAGACCCAGTACTTC. Supplemented by reference TRBV5-6 and TRBJ2-5, the full variable domain reads DAGVTQSPTHLIKTRGQQVTLRCSPKSGHDTVSWYQQALGQGPQFIFQYYEEEERQRGNFPDRFSGHQFPNYSSELNVNALLLGDSALYLCASSFGETQYFGPGTRLLVL.

The rearrangement links TRBV4-1 to TRBJ2-7; 10 bases match TRBD1. Trimming cost V 4 bases and J 3 bases; bases outside gene matches: 6. The length of the CDR3 is 15 residues. The germline CDR1 and CDR2 sequences are MGHRA and YSYEKL. CDR3 sequence reads: CASSLNRDRGYEQYF. For the CDR3, the DNA is TGCGCCAGCAGCCTTAACCGGGACAGGGGCTACGAGCAGTACTTC.

This rearrangement joins TRBV7-2 to TRBJ2-5, with a possible D match to TRBD2 (5 bases). In germline, CDR1 is SGHTA, CDR2 FQGNSA. The CDR3 consists of 15 residues. Between the trimmed V and J ends, which lost 1 base and 3 bases, there was a span of 12 bases. The CDR3 DNA follows: TGTGCCAGCAGCTTAGGAGGGCAGGAGAAAGAGACCCAGTACTTC. Translating gives CASSLGGQEKETQYF. The full variable domain, rest sourced from reference TRBV7-2 and TRBJ2-5, is GAGVSQSPSNKVTEKGKDVELRCDPISGHTALYWYRQSLGQGLEFLIYFQGNSAPDKSGLPSDRFSAERTGGSVSTLTIQRTQQEDSAVYLCASSLGGQEKETQYFGPGTRLLVL.

The rearrangement uses TRBV27 and TRBJ2-7, with 7 bases that match TRBD1. V was clipped by 8 bases and J by 4 bases; unmatched bases: 8. Germline assignment: CDR1 MNHEY and CDR2 SMNVEV (reference sequence). This CDR3 comprises 13 residues. The CDR3 loop reads CASSRQGVYEQYF. The CDR3 DNA follows: TGTGCCAGCTCACGACAGGGTGTATACGAGCAGTACTTC.

This chain uses TRBV28 with TRBJ1-1, with a possible D match to TRBD1 (5 bases). CDR1 MDHEN and CDR2 SYDVKM come from the germline V gene. V lost 5 bases and J 7 bases, leaving 11 bases between the germline ends. The CDR3 extends over 12 amino acids. DNA of the CDR3: TGTGCCAGCAGTGCCGTGGGGGATGAAGCTTTCTTT. Translating gives CASSAVGDEAFF.

This chain's CDR3 is CASSSIGQGMSGYTF. The CDR3 DNA reads as TGTGCCAGCAGTTCCATTGGACAGGGGATGTCTGGCTACACCTTC. The chain uses TRBV14 and TRBJ1-2; 9 bases line up with TRBD1. Germline-derived CDR1 and CDR2 are SGHDN and FVKESK. The CDR3 contains 15 residues. The V and J ends lost 6 bases and 7 bases, in that order; junction bases with no gene match: 12.

J is TRBJ2-1 and V is TRBV12-3 or TRBV12-4; possibly TRBD2 for D (6 bases). CDR3 length: 13 amino acids. The V end lost 6 bases, the J end lost 7 bases, and 13 bases lay between the germline ends. The CDR3 sequence is CASSGTLRNEQFF. The CDR3 nucleotides read TGTGCCAGCAGCGGGACTCTCAGGAATGAGCAGTTCTTC.

The V call is TRBV2, the J call TRBJ2-5, with 13 bases lining up with TRBD2. The V gene's germline CDR1 is SNHLY and CDR2 FYNNEI. The CDR3 is 16 amino acids. Losses at the gene ends were 7 bases for V and 2 bases for J; bases not matched to a gene: 7. CDR3: CASTAGLAGLQETQYF. CDR3 nucleotides: TGTGCCAGCACCGCGGGACTAGCGGGACTACAAGAGACCCAGTACTTC.

The rearrangement links TRBV6-5 to TRBJ2-7, with D perhaps matching TRBD1 (6 bases). V was pared by 0 bases and J by 2 bases, with 8 bases between. Germline V gene sequence: CDR1 MNHEY, CDR2 SVGAGI. The CDR3 length is 14 residues. CDR3: CASSYSRGTYEQYF. The CDR3 DNA is TGTGCCAGCAGTTACTCTAGGGGGACCTACGAGCAGTACTTC.

V gene TRBV30 combines with J gene TRBJ2-7; D possibly uses TRBD1 or TRBD2 (5 bases each). The germline V and J ends were trimmed by 0 bases and 5 bases, with 8 bases remaining between them. This CDR3 has 12 amino acids. CDR1 GTSNPN and CDR2 SVGIG come from the germline V gene (reference sequence). Here the CDR3 DNA reads TGTGCCTGGAGTGTACTGGGGGACGAGCAGTACTTC. Translation gives CAWSVLGDEQYF.

The chain uses TRBV9 and TRBJ1-1, with D possibly being TRBD1 (5 bases). Trimming took off 5 bases at V and 4 bases at J, with 9 bases between the two ends. The CDR3 consists of 12 residues. Germline assignment: CDR1 SGDLS and CDR2 YYNGEE. In nucleotides, the CDR3 is TGTGCCAGCAGAGGGACGGGCACTGAAGCTTTCTTT. Translating gives CASRGTGTEAFF.

The chain links TRBV24-1 to TRBJ1-2; D ambiguous. Trimming stripped 2 bases from V and 8 bases from J, with 11 bases between. Germline CDR1 is KGHDR and CDR2 is SFDVKD. The CDR3 covers 13 residues. Written as DNA, the CDR3 is TGTGCCACCAGTGATTCGCAAGGCGGGGGCTACACCTTC. This translates into CATSDSQGGGYTF.

V and J are TRBV25-1 and TRBJ1-1; D call uncertain. The germline V gene encodes CDR1 MGHDK and CDR2 SYGVNS. The CDR3 loop spans 13 amino acids. The V end was cut by 4 bases, the J end by 4 bases, with 10 bases between. This CDR3 is CASSGGVGTEAFF. The CDR3 bases are TGTGCCAGCAGTGGTGGGGTTGGCACTGAAGCTTTCTTT.

A single count supports this clone. The CDR3 sequence is CASSLPMRGRRNTEAFF. The CDR3 nucleotides are TGTGCCAGCAGCTTACCGATGAGGGGGAGGAGGAACACTGAAGCTTTCTTT. The chain couples TRBV7-2 to TRBJ1-1, with D possibly TRBD1 on 6 matching bases. The V and J ends lost 2 bases and 1 base respectively, with 17 bases between them. This CDR3 has 17 residues. Germline CDR1 is SGHTA and CDR2 is FQGNSA.